What follows is one T cell receptor (beta chain) and its context. It lacks a known antigen. No base quality information exists; no much larger clone differs at one position. This entry is derived from a study of blood T cell repertoires in COVID-19 (dated by TCRdb to 2020 to 2022). Some background on the complete study: Collaborator samples came from the United States, Italy and Spain and covered acute and convalescent phases of COVID-19. The material from the prospective study consisted of cDNA or gDNA derived from T cells, B-cell-depleted T cells, or PBMCs. The dataset comprised deeply sampled blood TCRbeta repertoires from subjects exposed to, actively infected with, or recovered from COVID-19. A freely available public database, intended as a resource for researchers studying the immune response to SARS-CoV-2, is where the repertoires were released. The samples were drawn from two sources: the first 160 participants of the ongoing ImmuneRACE study, and about 1,300 subjects contributed by 6 global collaborators. A de-identified subject ID, COVID-19 status, age in years and sex were almost always included in the sample metadata. Where HLA class I and class II types were available, the types were taken from metadata supplied by the sample provider, not from assay-based typing.

Each collaborating institution followed its own protocols to collect whole blood in K2EDTA tubes. Collaborator samples were shipped for TCRbeta analysis as frozen whole blood, isolated PBMCs, or DNA extracted from either sample type. The immunoSEQ Assay, a bias-controlled multiplex PCR, was used to amplify TCRbeta CDR3 regions from genomic DNA. As for the original processing: Nucleated cell counts per sample were estimated from amplification of reference gene primers within the assay. Sequence reads were collapsed and filtered to measure the absolute abundance of every unique TCRbeta CDR3 rearrangement. For each sample, productive Simpson clonality was calculated by taking the square root of Simpson's diversity index across productive rearrangements. As stored in TCRdb, this immuneACCESS dataset retains in-frame rearrangements with V and J assigned. A fraction of the clones does not appear; measured against another copy, unresolved V genes explain less than half of the discrepancy, and the remainder lacks a known reason. V and J calls plus clone size are reproduced from that table; the DNA served to infer D and trimming. This sample has 150,000 or so clones in its table, and 80% to 90% of those were observed once. The ten most abundant clones make up roughly 15% of the sample.

What the research found in general, with its limitations: Clinical and demographic metadata were provided uncurated, with the amount varying by source and participant.

The TCR sequence derives from a woman in her 40s with acute or convalescent COVID-19. Sequencing was performed on peripheral blood.

CDR3 protein: CAWSETGGLEKLFF. Here is the DNA: TGTGCCTGGAGCGAGACAGGGGGCCTTGAAAAACTGTTTTTT. The sequence links TRBV30 to TRBJ1-4, with 10 bases in between that match TRBD1. Measured from the cysteine to the phenylalanine, the CDR3 is 14 residues long. The retained sequence is limited to the CDR3, 42 bases, with the frame set at the first base. CDR1 GTSNPN and CDR2 SVGIG are derived from the germline V gene (reference sequence). The junction shows trimming of 3 bases on V and 7 bases on J, and the gene matches do not reach 5 bases of it.